Listed below are T cell receptor beta chains from one sample, sequenced in a study of cytomegalovirus exposure and HLA in healthy donors. The method was immunoSEQ multiplex PCR; TCRdb's version includes in-frame clones alone and lacks a portion of them. Among under 200,000 clones listed, roughly 80% were seen once. The source material was PBMCs. The source of these receptors is a male donor in good health and CMV-seropositive. Each CDR3 is given with its conserved first and last residue. A D gene is named only where the DNA matches it firmly. A clone size is listed for some rows: how often the clone was seen (once, few, many), or a class if it is expanded.

d_call: -; v_call: TRBV5-4; clone_size: -; j_call: TRBJ2-5; cdr3_nt: TGTGCCAGCAGCTTGTACGGGAGCGAGACCCAGTACTTC; cdr3_aa: CASSLYGSETQYF
d_call: -; v_call: TRBV10-3; clone_size: few; j_call: TRBJ1-2; cdr3_nt: TGTGCCATCAATCAGGGAGACAGGTCCTATGGCTACACCTTC; cdr3_aa: CAINQGDRSYGYTF
d_call: -; v_call: TRBV10-1; clone_size: -; j_call: TRBJ2-1; cdr3_nt: TGCGCCAGCAGCCCCGACACCAGCTCCTACAATGAGCAGTTCTTC; cdr3_aa: CASSPDTSSYNEQFF
d_call: -; v_call: TRBV2; clone_size: -; j_call: TRBJ1-6; cdr3_nt: TGTGCCAGCAGCCCCTCGGACAGCGCCGATAATTCACCCCTCCACTTT; cdr3_aa: CASSPSDSADNSPLHF
d_call: TRBD1; v_call: TRBV7-9; clone_size: -; j_call: TRBJ2-7; cdr3_nt: TGTGCCAGCAGCGGGACAGGGGCGAGAGGCGGGAGGAACGAGCAGTACTTC; cdr3_aa: CASSGTGARGGRNEQYF
d_call: -; v_call: TRBV30; clone_size: -; j_call: TRBJ2-3; cdr3_nt: TGTGCCTGGAGTGTCAGGCAATCAGATACGCAGTATTTT; cdr3_aa: CAWSVRQSDTQYF
d_call: -; v_call: TRBV27; clone_size: -; j_call: TRBJ2-7; cdr3_nt: TGTGCCAGTGGGCGGGGTGGCAACTCCTACGAGCAGTACTTC; cdr3_aa: CASGRGGNSYEQYF
d_call: -; v_call: TRBV10-3; clone_size: few; j_call: TRBJ1-4; cdr3_nt: TGTGCCATCAGTGAGTCGAGGGGGTCTGCAACTAATGAAAAACTGTTTTTT; cdr3_aa: CAISESRGSATNEKLFF
d_call: TRBD1; v_call: TRBV11-2; clone_size: few; j_call: TRBJ2-5; cdr3_nt: TGTGCCAGCAGCTTAAGGGGGCCGCAAGAGACCCAGTACTTC; cdr3_aa: CASSLRGPQETQYF
d_call: -; v_call: TRBV6-1; clone_size: -; j_call: TRBJ2-7; cdr3_nt: TGTGCCAGCAGTGACAGGACCTACGAGCAGTACTTC; cdr3_aa: CASSDRTYEQYF
d_call: TRBD1; v_call: TRBV9; clone_size: once; j_call: TRBJ1-5; cdr3_nt: TGTGCCAGCAGCCCAACAGGGGGTAGCAATCAGCCCCAGCATTTT; cdr3_aa: CASSPTGGSNQPQHF
d_call: TRBD2; v_call: TRBV6-5; clone_size: once; j_call: TRBJ2-2; cdr3_nt: TGTGCCAGCAGGGGACTAGCTAGCACCGGGGAGCTGTTTTTT; cdr3_aa: CASRGLASTGELFF
d_call: -; v_call: TRBV30; clone_size: -; j_call: TRBJ1-5; cdr3_nt: TGTGCCTGGAGTACAGGCGTATATAGCAATCAGCCCCAGCATTTT; cdr3_aa: CAWSTGVYSNQPQHF
d_call: -; v_call: TRBV15; clone_size: -; j_call: TRBJ1-2; cdr3_nt: TGTGCCACCAGCCCTTCGACAGAGCACTATGGCTACACCTTC; cdr3_aa: CATSPSTEHYGYTF